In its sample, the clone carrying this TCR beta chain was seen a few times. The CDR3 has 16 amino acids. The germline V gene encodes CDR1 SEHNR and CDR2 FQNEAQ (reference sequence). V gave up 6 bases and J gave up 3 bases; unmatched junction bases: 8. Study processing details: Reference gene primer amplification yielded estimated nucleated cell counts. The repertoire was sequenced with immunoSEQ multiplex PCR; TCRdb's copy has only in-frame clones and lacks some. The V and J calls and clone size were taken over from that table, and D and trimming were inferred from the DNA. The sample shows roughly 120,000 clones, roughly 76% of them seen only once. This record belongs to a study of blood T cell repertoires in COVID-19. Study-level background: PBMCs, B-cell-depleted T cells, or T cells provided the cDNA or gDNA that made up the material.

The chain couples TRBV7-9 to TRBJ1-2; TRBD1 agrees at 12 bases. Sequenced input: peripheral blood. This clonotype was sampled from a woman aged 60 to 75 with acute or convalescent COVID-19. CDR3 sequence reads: CASRGQGASSDYGYTF. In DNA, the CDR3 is TGTGCCAGCAGGGGACAGGGGGCTTCCTCCGACTATGGCTACACCTTC.